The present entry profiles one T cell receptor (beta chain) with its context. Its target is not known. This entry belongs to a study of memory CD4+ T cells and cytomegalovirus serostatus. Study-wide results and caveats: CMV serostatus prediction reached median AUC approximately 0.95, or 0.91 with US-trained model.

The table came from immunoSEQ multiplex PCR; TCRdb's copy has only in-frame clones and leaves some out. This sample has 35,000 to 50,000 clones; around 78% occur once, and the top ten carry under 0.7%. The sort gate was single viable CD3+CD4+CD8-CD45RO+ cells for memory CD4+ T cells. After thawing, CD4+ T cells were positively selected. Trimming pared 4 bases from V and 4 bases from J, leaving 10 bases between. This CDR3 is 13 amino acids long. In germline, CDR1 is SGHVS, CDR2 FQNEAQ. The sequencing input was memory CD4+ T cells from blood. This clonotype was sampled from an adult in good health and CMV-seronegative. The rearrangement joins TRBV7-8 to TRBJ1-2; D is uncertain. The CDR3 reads CASSSISAYGYTF. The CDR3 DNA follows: TGTGCCAGCAGCTCCATCTCCGCCTATGGCTACACCTTC.